The T cell receptor (beta chain) under discussion was sequenced for a study of T-cell reconstitution after alpha-beta-depleted transplantation in children. Preparation of the TCRbeta library involved a method that used unique molecular identifiers. TCRdb called the PCR reads again in MiXCR, with one record for every CDR3 protein. The sample yields fewer than 400,000 distinct CDR3 sequences, about 20% seen once. This clonotype was seen a handful of times. Germline values: CDR1 SQVTM, CDR2 ANQGSEA. V lost 6 bases and J lost 2; bases outside the gene matches: 4. The CDR3 has 14 amino acids. The clonotype was recovered from a human donor who donated a stem cell graft to a child with acute myeloid leukemia. Sequenced material: PBMCs from the stem cell graft donor, taken from the stem cell graft. V is TRBV29-1 and J is TRBJ1-5; 10 bases line up with TRBD1. This CDR3 reads CSVGGTGGNQPQHF. In DNA form, the CDR3 reads TGCAGCGTGGGGGGGACAGGGGGCAATCAGCCCCAGCATTTT.